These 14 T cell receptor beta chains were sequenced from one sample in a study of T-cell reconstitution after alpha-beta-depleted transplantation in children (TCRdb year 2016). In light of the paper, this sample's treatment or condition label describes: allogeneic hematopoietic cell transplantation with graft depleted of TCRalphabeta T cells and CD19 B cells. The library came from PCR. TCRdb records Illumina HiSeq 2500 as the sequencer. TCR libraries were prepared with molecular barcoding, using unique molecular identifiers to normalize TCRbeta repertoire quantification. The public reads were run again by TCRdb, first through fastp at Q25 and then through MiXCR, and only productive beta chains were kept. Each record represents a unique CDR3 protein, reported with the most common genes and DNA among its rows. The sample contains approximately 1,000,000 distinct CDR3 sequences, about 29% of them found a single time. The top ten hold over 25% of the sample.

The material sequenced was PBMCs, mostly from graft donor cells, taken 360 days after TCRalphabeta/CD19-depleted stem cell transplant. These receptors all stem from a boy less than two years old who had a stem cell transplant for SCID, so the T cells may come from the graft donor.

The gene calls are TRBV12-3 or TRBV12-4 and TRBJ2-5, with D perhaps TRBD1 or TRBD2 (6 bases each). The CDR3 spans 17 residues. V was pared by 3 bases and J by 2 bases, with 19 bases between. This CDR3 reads CASSFDPSWGAQETQYF. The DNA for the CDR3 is TGTGCCAGCAGTTTCGACCCTAGCTGGGGGGCTCAAGAGACCCAGTACTTC.

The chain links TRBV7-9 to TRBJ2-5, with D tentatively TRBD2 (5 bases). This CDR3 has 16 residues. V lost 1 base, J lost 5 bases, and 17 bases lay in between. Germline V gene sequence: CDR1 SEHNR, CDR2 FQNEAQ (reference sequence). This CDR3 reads CASSLGPLATTETQYF. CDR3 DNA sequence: TGTGCCAGCAGCTTAGGGCCCCTAGCCACCACCGAGACCCAGTACTTC.

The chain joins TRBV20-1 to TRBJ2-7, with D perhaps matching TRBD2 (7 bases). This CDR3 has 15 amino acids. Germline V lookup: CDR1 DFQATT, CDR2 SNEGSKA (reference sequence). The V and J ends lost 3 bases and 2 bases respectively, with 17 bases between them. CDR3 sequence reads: CSARRGGGDTYEQYF. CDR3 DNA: TGCAGTGCTAGGAGGGGAGGGGGGGACACCTACGAGCAGTACTTC.

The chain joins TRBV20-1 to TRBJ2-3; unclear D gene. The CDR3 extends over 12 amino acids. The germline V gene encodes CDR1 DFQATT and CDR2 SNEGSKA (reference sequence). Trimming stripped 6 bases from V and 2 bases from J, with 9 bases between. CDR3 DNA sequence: TGCAGTGCCCCCGCGGACACAGATACGCAGTATTTT. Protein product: CSAPADTDTQYF.

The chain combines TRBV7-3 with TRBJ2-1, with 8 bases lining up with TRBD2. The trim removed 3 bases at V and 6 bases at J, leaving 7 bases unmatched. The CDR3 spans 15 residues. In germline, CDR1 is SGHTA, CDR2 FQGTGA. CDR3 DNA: TGTGCCAGCAGCTTCGGGGGGGCGCGAAGCAATGAGCAGTTCTTC. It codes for CASSFGGARSNEQFF.

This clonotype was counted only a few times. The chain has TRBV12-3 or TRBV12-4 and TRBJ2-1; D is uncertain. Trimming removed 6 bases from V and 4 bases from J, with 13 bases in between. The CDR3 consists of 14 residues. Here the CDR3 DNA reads TGTGCCAGCAGCCCACAGAGAATTTACAATGAGCAGTTCTTC. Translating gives CASSPQRIYNEQFF.

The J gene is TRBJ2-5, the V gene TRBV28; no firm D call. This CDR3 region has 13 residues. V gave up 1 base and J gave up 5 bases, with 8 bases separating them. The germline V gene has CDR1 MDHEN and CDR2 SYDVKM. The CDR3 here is CASSLSARETQYF. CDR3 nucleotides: TGTGCCAGCAGTTTATCCGCGCGGGAGACCCAGTACTTC. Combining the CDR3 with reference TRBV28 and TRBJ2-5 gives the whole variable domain DVKVTQSSRYLVKRTGEKVFLECVQDMDHENMFWYRQDPGLGLRLIYFSYDVKMKEKGDIPEGYSVSREKKERFSLILESASTNQTSMYLCASSLSARETQYFGPGTRLLVL.

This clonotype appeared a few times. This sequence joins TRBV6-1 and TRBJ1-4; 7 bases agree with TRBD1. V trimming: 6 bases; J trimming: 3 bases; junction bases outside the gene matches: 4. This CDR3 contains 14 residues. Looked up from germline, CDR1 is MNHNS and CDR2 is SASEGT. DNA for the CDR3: TGTGCCAGCAGCCGGGACAGCGCTAATGAAAAACTGTTTTTT. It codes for CASSRDSANEKLFF.

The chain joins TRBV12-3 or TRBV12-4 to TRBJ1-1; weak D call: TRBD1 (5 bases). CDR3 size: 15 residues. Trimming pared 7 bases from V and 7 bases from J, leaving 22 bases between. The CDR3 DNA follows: TGTGCCAGCATACCAGGGAGAGGGTTTGGATATGAAGCTTTCTTT. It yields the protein CASIPGRGFGYEAFF.

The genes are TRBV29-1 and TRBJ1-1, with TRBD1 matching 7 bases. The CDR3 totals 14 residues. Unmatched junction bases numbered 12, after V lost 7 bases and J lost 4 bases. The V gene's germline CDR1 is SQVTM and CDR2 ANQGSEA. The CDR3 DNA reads TGCAGCGCCATCTTCCTTACAGGGGCCACTGAAGCTTTCTTT. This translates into CSAIFLTGATEAFF.

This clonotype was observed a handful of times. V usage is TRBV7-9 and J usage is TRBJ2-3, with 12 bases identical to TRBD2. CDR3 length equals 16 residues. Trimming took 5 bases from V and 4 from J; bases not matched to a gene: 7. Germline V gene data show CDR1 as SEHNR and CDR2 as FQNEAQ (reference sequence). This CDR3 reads CASSTLAGGPSDTQYF. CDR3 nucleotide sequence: TGTGCCAGCAGCACCCTAGCGGGGGGGCCATCAGATACGCAGTATTTT.

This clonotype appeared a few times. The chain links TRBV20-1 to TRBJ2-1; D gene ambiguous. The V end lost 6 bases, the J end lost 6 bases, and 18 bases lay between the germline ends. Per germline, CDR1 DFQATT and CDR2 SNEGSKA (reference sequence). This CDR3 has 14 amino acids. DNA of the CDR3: TGCAGTGCCAATCCGGTCCAACGACTCAATGAGCAGTTCTTC. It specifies CSANPVQRLNEQFF.

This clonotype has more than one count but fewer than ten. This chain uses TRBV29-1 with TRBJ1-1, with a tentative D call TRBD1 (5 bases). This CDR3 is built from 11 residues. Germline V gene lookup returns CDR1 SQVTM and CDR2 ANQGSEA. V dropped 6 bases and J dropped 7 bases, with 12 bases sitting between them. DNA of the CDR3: TGCAGCGTAGGGGTGCTCAGTGAAGCTTTCTTT. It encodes CSVGVLSEAFF.

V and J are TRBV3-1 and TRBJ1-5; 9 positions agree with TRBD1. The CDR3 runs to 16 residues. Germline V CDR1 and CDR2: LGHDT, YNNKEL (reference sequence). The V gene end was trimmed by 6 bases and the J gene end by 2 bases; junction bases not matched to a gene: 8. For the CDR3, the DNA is TGTGCCAGCAGTCCCCGGGACAGGGTCGGCAATCAGCCCCAGCATTTT. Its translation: CASSPRDRVGNQPQHF.